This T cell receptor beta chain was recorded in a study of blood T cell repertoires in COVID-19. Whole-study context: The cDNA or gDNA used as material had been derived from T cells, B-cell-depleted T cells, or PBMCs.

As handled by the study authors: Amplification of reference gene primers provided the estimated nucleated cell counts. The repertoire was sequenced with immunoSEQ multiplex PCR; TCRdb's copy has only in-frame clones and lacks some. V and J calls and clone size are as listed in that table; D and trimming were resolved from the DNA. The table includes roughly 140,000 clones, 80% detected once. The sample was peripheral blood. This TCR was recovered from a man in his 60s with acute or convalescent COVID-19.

Here the CDR3 DNA reads TGTGCCAGCTCACAGCGGACAGCCCCCTACTATGGCTACACCTTC. Protein: CASSQRTAPYYGYTF. The chain carries TRBV18 and TRBJ1-2, with a tentative D call TRBD1 (6 bases). Trimming removed 4 bases at V and 3 bases at J, with 15 bases between. The germline CDR1 and CDR2 sequences are KGHSH and LQKENI. The CDR3 sequence is 15 residues long. The whole variable domain, remainder taken from reference TRBV18 and TRBJ1-2, is NAGVMQNPRHLVRRRGQEARLRCSPMKGHSHVYWYRQLPEEGLKFMVYLQKENIIDESGMPKERFSAEFPKEGPSILRIQQVVRGDSAAYFCASSQRTAPYYGYTFGSGTRLTVV.